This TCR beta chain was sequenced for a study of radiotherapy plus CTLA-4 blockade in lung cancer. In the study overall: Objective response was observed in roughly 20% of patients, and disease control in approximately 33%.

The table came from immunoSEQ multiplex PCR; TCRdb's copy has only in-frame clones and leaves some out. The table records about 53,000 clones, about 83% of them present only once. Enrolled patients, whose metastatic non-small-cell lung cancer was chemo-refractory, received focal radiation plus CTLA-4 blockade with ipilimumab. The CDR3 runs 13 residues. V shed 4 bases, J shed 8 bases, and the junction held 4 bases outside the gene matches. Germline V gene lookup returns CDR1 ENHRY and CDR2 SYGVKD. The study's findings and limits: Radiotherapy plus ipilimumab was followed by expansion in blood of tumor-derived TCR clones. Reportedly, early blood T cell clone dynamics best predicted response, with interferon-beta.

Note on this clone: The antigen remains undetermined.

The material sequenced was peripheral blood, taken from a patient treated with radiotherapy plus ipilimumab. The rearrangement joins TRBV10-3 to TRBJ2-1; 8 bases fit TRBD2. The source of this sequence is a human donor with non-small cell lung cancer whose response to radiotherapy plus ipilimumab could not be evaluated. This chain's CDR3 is CAISVREGDEQFF. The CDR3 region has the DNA TGTGCCATCAGTGTCCGGGAGGGAGATGAGCAGTTCTTC.